The source of this T cell receptor beta chain is a study of T cells after yellow fever vaccination. Trimming pared 4 bases from V and 5 bases from J, leaving 17 bases between. Per the germline V gene, CDR1 is SGHTA and CDR2 is FQGNSA. The CDR3 loop spans 15 amino acids. In making TCR cDNA, 5'RACE template switching added a universal primer site and UMIs to it. TCRdb ran MiXCR on the 5' RACE reads and lists one entry per CDR3 protein. The table lists hundreds of thousands of distinct CDR3 sequences, 21% of them singletons. Points from the study as a whole: A large majority of primary-vaccination clones showed up again after the booster (approximately 95% CD4, around 90% CD8). Weaker overall was a secondary response that nonetheless peaked faster, on day 5 versus 15.

This clonotype was counted only a few times. Its specificity is unknown. The TCR sequence derives from a man aged 18 to 35 who received the YFV17D yellow fever vaccine. This chain joins TRBV7-2 and TRBJ2-5, with unresolved D. The material was PBMCs, obtained about 21 days after the first yellow fever vaccination. For the CDR3, the DNA is TGTGCCAGCAGCTCGAATATAGGTTCCTGGGAGACCCAGTACTTC. Protein: CASSSNIGSWETQYF.